This T cell receptor beta chain appears in the sequencing data of a study of molecular identifiers for immune sequencing clone quantification. The table lists this clonotype with many counts. Its antigen is currently unknown. Previously described methods and listed TCR primers produced bulk TCR libraries. TCRdb reprocessed the PCR reads via MiXCR and lists one record per CDR3 protein. This sample yields over 600,000 distinct CDR3 sequences, of which 15% to 20% are seen a single time; 0.85% to 0.9% belongs to the top ten. V gave up 4 bases and J gave up 0 bases; unmatched junction bases: 1. Germline CDR1 is MNHNY and CDR2 is SVGAGI (reference sequence). The CDR3 runs 17 residues. Study-wide results and limits: Barcode collisions between identical TCR molecules could shrink estimates of highly expanded clone sizes. Amid approximately 1 million naive cells, spiked Jurkat TCR RNA from one cell was reportedly still detectable. Over 97% of effector molecules, yet under 1% of naive-cell molecules, were held by clones above 20 RNA copies.

The sequenced sample consisted of naive CD8+ T cells from blood, with Jurkat cell RNA spiked in. Subset meaning: FACS-sorted CD8+CD4-CCR7+CD45RA+ naive T cells. V and J are TRBV6-6 and TRBJ2-6, with TRBD2 matching over 12 bases. This clonotype was obtained from a human donor in good health. Some libraries in this study had Jurkat cell RNA spiked in. The CDR3 here is CASSLTSGGSGANVLTF. CDR3 coding DNA: TGTGCCAGCAGTTTGACTAGCGGGGGCTCTGGGGCCAACGTCCTGACTTTC.